This is a list of T cell receptor beta chains from one sample in a study of T cells expressing NK-cell markers. TCRdb re-called the 5' RACE reads; one entry per CDR3 protein, DNA not given. This listing includes 350,000 to 500,000 distinct CDR3 sequences. Sequenced sample: blood T cells: a sorted CD56 or NKG2C T cell subset, CD4+ or CD8+ T cells, or bulk PBMC T cells (not recorded which). The receptors derive from a woman between 18 and 70 years old in good health. Both conserved end residues are part of each CDR3. The order of the fields is V gene, J gene, CDR3 protein.

>TRBV9|TRBJ2-5
CASSVDPLAEETQYF
>TRBV29-1|TRBJ2-7
CSVMTSGSYEQYF
>TRBV18|TRBJ2-7
CASSPRLSDEQYF
>TRBV5-1|TRBJ2-5
CASSPTTLADYQETQYF
>TRBV25-1|TRBJ2-1
CASSERLAGGNNEQFF
>TRBV30|TRBJ1-3
CAWTRQGMGNTIYF
>TRBV7-9|TRBJ2-7
CASSSGQREQYF
>TRBV13|TRBJ2-5
CASSPGTGFVETQYF
>TRBV20-1|TRBJ2-3
CSAWTEYGTDTQYF
>TRBV5-1|TRBJ2-1
CASSLGLAGGYNEQFF
>TRBV30|TRBJ2-3
CAWSLVGSADTQYF
>TRBV4-3|TRBJ2-1
CASSQEVPSAYNEQFF
>TRBV7-8|TRBJ2-1
CASSTRLAASYNEQFF
>TRBV6-5|TRBJ2-7
CASSYPGQGAHEQYF
>TRBV7-9|TRBJ1-5
CASSLASGVVQPQHF
>TRBV7-3|TRBJ2-1
CASSPSLPSGALNEQFF
>TRBV5-1|TRBJ2-2
CASSLAAGHFTGELFF
>TRBV4-2|TRBJ2-3
CASSQGGWDTQYF
>TRBV12-3/TRBV12-4|TRBJ2-1
CASSTYYNEQFF
>TRBV5-4|TRBJ2-1
CASSLGGTSGHNEQFF
>TRBV11-3|TRBJ1-2
CASSVKKGHGYTF
>TRBV30|TRBJ1-5
CAWSGTGMNQPQHF
>TRBV12-3/TRBV12-4|TRBJ2-2
CASSLDDTGELFF
>TRBV12-5|TRBJ2-5
CASGAGFEETQYF
>TRBV6-5|TRBJ2-1
CASSLLTDSYNEQFF
>TRBV7-2|TRBJ1-5
CASSPQSGANQPQHF
>TRBV4-3|TRBJ1-5
CASSQDGGSNQPQHF
>TRBV12-3/TRBV12-4|TRBJ1-2
CASSSKAGTGFNYGYTF
>TRBV19|TRBJ2-3
CASSIQGARTDTQYF
>TRBV28|TRBJ2-3
CASSLRAGLAGGPEDTQYF
>TRBV2|TRBJ2-1
CASRPGTSGSRRYNEQFF
>TRBV30|TRBJ2-5
CAWGRGLVETQYF
>TRBV6-2/TRBV6-3|TRBJ2-1
CASGRGPHNEQFF
>TRBV29-1|TRBJ2-5
CSVEGEMQETQYF
>TRBV5-1|TRBJ2-7
CASSLARGQWNEQYF
>TRBV9|TRBJ2-7
CASSVAPSYEQYF
>TRBV28|TRBJ2-5
CASSTPGSGETQYF
>TRBV4-3|TRBJ2-5
CASSQGGQRGETQYF
>TRBV14|TRBJ1-2
CASSRAREFYGYTF
>TRBV6-2/TRBV6-3|TRBJ2-1
CASSYEGRLRNNEQFF
>TRBV12-3/TRBV12-4|TRBJ2-6
CASSFPGGLPGANVLTF
>TRBV24-1|TRBJ2-3
CATSDPGLAGGIDTQYF
>TRBV29-1|TRBJ2-2
CSVERQRTGELFF
>TRBV20-1|TRBJ2-3
CSAATSTDTQYF
>TRBV3-1|TRBJ2-3
CASSPGEGNLADTQYF
>TRBV5-1|TRBJ2-3
CARSLGGGDTQYF
>TRBV19|TRBJ1-1
CASSQRGFITEAFF
>TRBV24-1|TRBJ2-3
CAAGTSGRADTQYF
>TRBV20-1|TRBJ2-2
CSAREGRTGELFF
>TRBV7-9|TRBJ2-2
CASPPGQGMSGELFF